These 13 T cell receptor beta chains share one sample of origin, sequenced in a study of vaccination and CD4 T cells after COVID-19. Antigens of these TCRs are unknown. The treatment is: approximately 11-day PBMC culture with coronavirus spike peptide pools or control peptides (ViraFEST assay). The Oncomine TCR Beta short-read assay was applied to DNA of cultured CD4+ T cells. TCRdb passed the PCR reads through MiXCR, listing each CDR3 protein once. The table lists about 8,300 distinct CDR3 sequences, around 60% of them singletons, with around a third in the top ten. Sequencing was performed on CD4+ T cells from blood, cultured in vitro. These receptors were taken from a human donor who had recovered from COVID-19.

This chain connects TRBV11-2 to TRBJ2-1; the match to TRBD2 covers 12 bases. V was clipped by 5 bases and J by 12 bases; unmatched bases: 8. In germline, CDR1 is SGHAT, CDR2 FQNNGV. CDR3 length: 14 residues. CDR3 nucleotides: TGTGCCAGCAGCCCATCGGGACTAGCGGGTTCGCAGTTCTTC. This encodes CASSPSGLAGSQFF. Together with reference TRBV11-2 and TRBJ2-1, the CDR3 gives the full variable domain: EAGVAQSPRYKIIEKRQSVAFWCNPISGHATLYWYQQILGQGPKLLIQFQNNGVVDDSQLPKDRFSAERLKGVDSTLKIQPAKLEDSAVYLCASSPSGLAGSQFFGPGTRLTVL.

There are a few counts of this clonotype. V usage is TRBV19 and J usage is TRBJ2-1; D remains ambiguous. Germline assignment: CDR1 LNHDA and CDR2 SQIVND (reference sequence). There are 15 residues in the CDR3. The V gene lost 5 bases and the J gene lost 0 bases, with 11 bases spanning the gap. The CDR3 region is CASSLGRSSYNEQFF. The CDR3 bases are TGTGCCAGTAGTCTTGGCAGGAGCTCCTACAATGAGCAGTTCTTC.

The V and J genes are TRBV20-1 and TRBJ1-5, with D perhaps TRBD1 (6 bases). Germline CDR1 DFQATT, CDR2 SNEGSKA (reference sequence). The CDR3 contains 15 residues. V was cut by 3 bases and J by 6 bases, with 18 bases left in between. In nucleotides, the CDR3 is TGCAGTGCTAGGGGGGGTGGCAGGGGAGGTCAGCCCCAGCATTTT. Amino acid sequence: CSARGGGRGGQPQHF.

The chain is built from TRBV7-2 and TRBJ2-3, with 7 nucleotides matching TRBD2. J lost 9 bases, V lost 5 bases, and 5 bases had no gene match. Germline V lookup: CDR1 SGHTA, CDR2 FQGNSA. There are 12 residues in the CDR3. CDR3 bases: TGTGCCAGCAGCGTCTCCGGGGGGACGCAGTATTTT. This translates into CASSVSGGTQYF.

V and J are TRBV7-9 and TRBJ1-3; D call uncertain. V dropped 3 bases and J dropped 4 bases, with 4 bases sitting between them. The length of the CDR3 is 12 residues. Germline lookup yields CDR1 SEHNR and CDR2 FQNEAQ (reference sequence). CDR3 nucleotide sequence: TGTGCCAGCAGCTTGAACGGAAACACCATATATTTT. Encoded protein: CASSLNGNTIYF.

The rearrangement links TRBV20-1 to TRBJ2-5, with D maybe TRBD2 (5 bases). With 2 bases removed from V and 4 bases from J, the gap between germline ends came to 14 bases. Germline values: CDR1 DFQATT, CDR2 SNEGSKA (reference sequence). The CDR3 has 14 amino acids. The CDR3 DNA follows: TGCAGTGCTAGACTACTAGGCTTCCGAGAGACCCAGTACTTC. It translates to CSARLLGFRETQYF.

This clonotype showed up just a few times. The chain couples TRBV20-1 to TRBJ2-1; D is perhaps TRBD1 (6 bases). V lost 3 bases and J 2 bases, leaving 23 bases between the germline ends. The CDR3 has 18 residues. In germline, CDR1 is DFQATT, CDR2 SNEGSKA (reference sequence). The CDR3 loop is CSASKRAGTPLTYNEQFF. The CDR3 DNA follows: TGCAGTGCTAGTAAAAGGGCAGGGACACCTTTGACCTACAATGAGCAGTTCTTC.

This chain links TRBV7-2 with TRBJ2-2; the D is unclear. CDR3 length equals 14 residues. Per the germline V gene, CDR1 is SGHTA and CDR2 is FQGNSA. Trimming left V 6 bases short and J 1 base short, with 9 bases between. The CDR3 DNA sequence: TGTGCCAGCAGTGACACCTGGAACACCGGGGAGCTGTTTTTT. Translation gives CASSDTWNTGELFF.

This chain connects TRBV15 to TRBJ2-3; TRBD2 agrees at 9 bases. The CDR3 spans 16 residues. Germline loops: CDR1 LNHNV, CDR2 YYDKDF (reference sequence). V shed 1 base, J shed 2 bases, and the junction held 4 bases outside the gene matches. In nucleotides, the CDR3 is TGTGCCACCAGCAGAGCGGGACTAGCATACACAGATACGCAGTATTTT. Protein sequence: CATSRAGLAYTDTQYF.

In nucleotides, the CDR3 is TGTGCCAGCAGCTCAAGACCTGGGTGGGAGCAGTACTTC. Amino acids: CASSSRPGWEQYF. J is TRBJ2-7 and V is TRBV12-3 or TRBV12-4; no reliable D call. The CDR3 has 13 amino acids. V was cut by 6 bases and J by 7 bases, with 16 bases left in between.

The J gene is TRBJ2-1, the V gene TRBV6-2 or TRBV6-3; D might be TRBD2 (5 bases). Looked up from germline, CDR1 is MNHEY and CDR2 is SVGEGT. This CDR3 is 12 amino acids long. The V and J ends lost 6 bases and 7 bases respectively, with 10 bases between them. Here the CDR3 DNA reads TGTGCCAGCAGCCCAAGGAGGAATGAGCAGTTCTTC. Residues: CASSPRRNEQFF.

This rearrangement joins TRBV10-3 to TRBJ1-6; D is possibly TRBD1 (5 bases). Looked up from germline, CDR1 is ENHRY and CDR2 is SYGVKD. The CDR3 is 18 amino acids. The ends were cut back, 0 bases at V and 16 bases at J, with 28 bases in the middle. CDR3: CAISESSSPGTPLPILHF. The CDR3 nucleotides read TGTGCCATCAGTGAGTCTTCCTCCCCGGGGACGCCCCTCCCAATACTCCACTTT.

This clonotype turned up a few times. V usage is TRBV6-1 and J usage is TRBJ1-2; possible D gene TRBD1, 5 bases. The V and J ends lost 6 bases and 8 bases respectively, with 22 bases between them. Germline V gene sequence: CDR1 MNHNS, CDR2 SASEGT. The CDR3 runs 15 residues. The CDR3 nucleotides read TGTGCCAGCAGCCGAAGAGATCACAGGCCGAGGGGCTACACCTTC. Protein: CASSRRDHRPRGYTF.